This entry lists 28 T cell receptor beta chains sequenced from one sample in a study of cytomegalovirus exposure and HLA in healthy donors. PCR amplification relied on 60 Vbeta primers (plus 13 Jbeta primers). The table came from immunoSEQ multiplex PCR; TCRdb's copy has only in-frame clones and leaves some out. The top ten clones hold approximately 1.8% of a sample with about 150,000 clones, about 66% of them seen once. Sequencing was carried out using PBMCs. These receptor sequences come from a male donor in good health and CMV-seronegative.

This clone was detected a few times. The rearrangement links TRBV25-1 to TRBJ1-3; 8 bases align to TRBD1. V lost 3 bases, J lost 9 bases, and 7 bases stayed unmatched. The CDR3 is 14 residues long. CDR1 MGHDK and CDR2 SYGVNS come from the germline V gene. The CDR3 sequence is CASSDRTGTGTIYF. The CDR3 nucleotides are TGTGCCAGCAGTGATCGGACAGGGACAGGCACCATATATTTT.

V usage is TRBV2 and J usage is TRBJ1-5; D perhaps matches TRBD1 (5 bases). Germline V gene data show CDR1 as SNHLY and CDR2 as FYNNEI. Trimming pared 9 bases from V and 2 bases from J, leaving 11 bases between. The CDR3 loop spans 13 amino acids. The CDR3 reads CARGGPGNQPQHF. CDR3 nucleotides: TGTGCCAGGGGGGGTCCTGGCAATCAGCCCCAGCATTTT. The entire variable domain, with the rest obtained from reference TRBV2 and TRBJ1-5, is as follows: EPEVTQTPSHQVTQMGQEVILRCVPISNHLYFYWYRQILGQKVEFLVSFYNNEISEKSEIFDDQFSVERPDGSNFTLKIRSTKLEDSAMYFCARGGPGNQPQHFGDGTRLSIL.

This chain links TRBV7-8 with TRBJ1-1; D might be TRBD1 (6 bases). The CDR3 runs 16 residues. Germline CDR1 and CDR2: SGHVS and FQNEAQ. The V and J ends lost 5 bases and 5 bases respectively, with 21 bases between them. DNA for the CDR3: TGTGCCAGCAGCCCAGGGGTATATGGGGGTAGTACTGAAGCTTTCTTT. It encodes CASSPGVYGGSTEAFF.

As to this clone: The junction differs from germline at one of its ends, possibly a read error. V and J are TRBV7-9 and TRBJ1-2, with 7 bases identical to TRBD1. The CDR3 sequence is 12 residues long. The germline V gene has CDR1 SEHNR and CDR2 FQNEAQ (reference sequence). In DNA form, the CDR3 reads TGTTCCAGCAGACAAGACAGGGAGGGCTACACCTTC. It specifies CSSRQDREGYTF.

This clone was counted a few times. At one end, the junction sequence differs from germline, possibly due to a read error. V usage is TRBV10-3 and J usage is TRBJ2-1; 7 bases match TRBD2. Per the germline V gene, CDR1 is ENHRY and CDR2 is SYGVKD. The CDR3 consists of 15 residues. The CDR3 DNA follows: TGTGCCATCACTGAGACCCTAGCGGAATACAATGAGCAGTTCTTC. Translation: CAITETLAEYNEQFF.

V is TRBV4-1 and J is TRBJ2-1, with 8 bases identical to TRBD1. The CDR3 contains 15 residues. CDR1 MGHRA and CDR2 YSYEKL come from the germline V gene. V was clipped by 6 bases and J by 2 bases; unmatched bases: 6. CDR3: CASSTRTGTYNEQFF. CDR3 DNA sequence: TGCGCCAGCAGTACAAGGACAGGGACCTACAATGAGCAGTTCTTC.

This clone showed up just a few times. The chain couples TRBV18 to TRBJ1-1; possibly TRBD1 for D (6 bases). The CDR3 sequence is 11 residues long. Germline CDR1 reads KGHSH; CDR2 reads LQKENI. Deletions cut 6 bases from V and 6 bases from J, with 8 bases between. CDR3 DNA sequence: TGTGCCAGCTCGGGGGCAGCTGAAGCTTTCTTT. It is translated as CASSGAAEAFF.

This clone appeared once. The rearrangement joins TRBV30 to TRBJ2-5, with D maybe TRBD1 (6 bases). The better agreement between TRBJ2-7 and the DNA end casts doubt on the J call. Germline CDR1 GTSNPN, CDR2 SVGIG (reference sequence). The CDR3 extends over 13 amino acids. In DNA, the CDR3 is TGTGCCTGGACCCGACAGGCTGCCTACGAGCAGTACTTC. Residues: CAWTRQAAYEQYF.

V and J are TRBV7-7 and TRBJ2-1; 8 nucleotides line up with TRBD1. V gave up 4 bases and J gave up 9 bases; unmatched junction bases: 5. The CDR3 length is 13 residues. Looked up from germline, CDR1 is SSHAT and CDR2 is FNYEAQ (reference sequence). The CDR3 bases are TGTGCCAGCAGCTCCGTACAGGGGGGTGAGCAGTTCTTC. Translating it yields CASSSVQGGEQFF.

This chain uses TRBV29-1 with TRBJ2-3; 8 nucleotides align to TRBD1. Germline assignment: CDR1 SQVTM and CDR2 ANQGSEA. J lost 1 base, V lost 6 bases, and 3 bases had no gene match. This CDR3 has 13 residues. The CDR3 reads CSVMTGGTDTQYF. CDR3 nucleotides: TGCAGCGTCATGACAGGGGGCACAGATACGCAGTATTTT.

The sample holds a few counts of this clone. The CDR3 reads CASSPGDSNTEAFF. The CDR3 DNA reads as TGCGCCAGCAGCCCCGGAGACAGCAACACTGAAGCTTTCTTT. The rearrangement links TRBV5-1 to TRBJ1-1, with a tentative D call TRBD1 (5 bases). The CDR3 runs to 14 residues. Per the germline V gene, CDR1 is SGHRS and CDR2 is YFSETQ. V lost 4 bases to trimming and J lost 2 bases, with 12 bases between them.

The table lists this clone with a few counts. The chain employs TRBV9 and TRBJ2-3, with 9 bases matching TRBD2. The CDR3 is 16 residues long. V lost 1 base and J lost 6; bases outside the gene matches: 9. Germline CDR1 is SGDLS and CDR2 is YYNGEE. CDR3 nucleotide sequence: TGTGCCAGCAGCGTACTGCCTAGCGGGGTTGGGGATACGCAGTATTTT. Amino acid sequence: CASSVLPSGVGDTQYF.

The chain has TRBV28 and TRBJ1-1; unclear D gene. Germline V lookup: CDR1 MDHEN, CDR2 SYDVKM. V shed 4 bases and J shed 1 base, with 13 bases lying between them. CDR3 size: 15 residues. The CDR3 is CASSSALGRNTEAFF. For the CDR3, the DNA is TGTGCCAGCAGTTCCGCCTTGGGGAGGAACACTGAAGCTTTCTTT.

For the CDR3, the DNA is TGTGCCAGCAGTCCCCGGACAGGGGCGGGCGAGCAGTACTTC. Its translation: CASSPRTGAGEQYF. This chain links TRBV6-5 with TRBJ2-7; 9 nucleotides line up with TRBD1. V lost 5 bases, J lost 6 bases, and 8 bases stayed unmatched. In germline, CDR1 is MNHEY, CDR2 SVGAGI. This CDR3 is 14 amino acids long.

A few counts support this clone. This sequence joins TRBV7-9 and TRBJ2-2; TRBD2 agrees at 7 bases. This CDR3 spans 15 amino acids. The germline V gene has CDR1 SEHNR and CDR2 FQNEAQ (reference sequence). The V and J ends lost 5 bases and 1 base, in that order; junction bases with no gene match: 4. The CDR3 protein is CASSQRGVNTGELFF. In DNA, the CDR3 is TGTGCCAGCAGCCAACGGGGGGTGAACACCGGGGAGCTGTTTTTT. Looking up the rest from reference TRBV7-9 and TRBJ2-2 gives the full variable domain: DTGVSQNPRHKITKRGQNVTFRCDPISEHNRLYWYRQTLGQGPEFLTYFQNEAQLEKSRLLSDRFSAERPKGSFSTLEIQRTEQGDSAMYLCASSQRGVNTGELFFGEGSRLTVL.

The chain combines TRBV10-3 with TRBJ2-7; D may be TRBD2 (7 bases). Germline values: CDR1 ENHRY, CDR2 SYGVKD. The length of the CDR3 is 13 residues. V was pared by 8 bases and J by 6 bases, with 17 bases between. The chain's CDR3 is CAIEGGQGGEQYF. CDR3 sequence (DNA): TGTGCCATCGAGGGGGGGCAAGGTGGCGAGCAGTACTTC.

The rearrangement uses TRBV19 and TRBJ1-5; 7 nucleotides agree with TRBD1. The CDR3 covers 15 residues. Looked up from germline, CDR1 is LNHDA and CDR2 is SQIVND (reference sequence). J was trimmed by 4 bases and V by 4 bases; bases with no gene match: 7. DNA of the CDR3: TGTGCCAGTAGTAGACCTGGACAGGTAAATCAGCCCCAGCATTTT. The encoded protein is CASSRPGQVNQPQHF.

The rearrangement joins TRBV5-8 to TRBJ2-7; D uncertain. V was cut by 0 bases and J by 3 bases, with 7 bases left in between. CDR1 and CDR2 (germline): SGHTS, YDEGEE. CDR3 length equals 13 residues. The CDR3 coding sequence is TGTGCCAGCAGCTTGGGACAAGTCTACGAGCAGTACTTC. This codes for CASSLGQVYEQYF. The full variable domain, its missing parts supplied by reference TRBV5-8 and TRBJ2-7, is EAGVTQSPTHLIKTRGQQATLRCSPISGHTSVYWYQQALGLGLQFLLWYDEGEERNRGNFPPRFSGRQFPNYSSELNVNALELEDSALYLCASSLGQVYEQYFGPGTRLTVT.

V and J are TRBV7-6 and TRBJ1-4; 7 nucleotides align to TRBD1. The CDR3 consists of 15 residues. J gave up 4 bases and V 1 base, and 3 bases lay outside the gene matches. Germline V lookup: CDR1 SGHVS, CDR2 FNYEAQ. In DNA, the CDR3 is TGTGCCAGCAGCTTAGACAGGGGCTTTAATGAAAAACTGTTTTTT. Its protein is CASSLDRGFNEKLFF.

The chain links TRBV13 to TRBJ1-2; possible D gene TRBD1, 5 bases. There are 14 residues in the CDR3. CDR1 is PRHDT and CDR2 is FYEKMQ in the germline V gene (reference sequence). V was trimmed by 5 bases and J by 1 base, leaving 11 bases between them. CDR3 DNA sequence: TGTGCCAGCAGCCCACGACAGTATAACTATGGCTACACCTTC. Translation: CASSPRQYNYGYTF.

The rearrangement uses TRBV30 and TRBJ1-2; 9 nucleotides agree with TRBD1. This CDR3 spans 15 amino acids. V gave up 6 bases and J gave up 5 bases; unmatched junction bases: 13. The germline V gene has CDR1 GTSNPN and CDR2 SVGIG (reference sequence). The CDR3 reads CACAPGQGLVYGYTF. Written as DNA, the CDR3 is TGTGCCTGTGCACCGGGACAGGGCCTGGTTTATGGCTACACCTTC.

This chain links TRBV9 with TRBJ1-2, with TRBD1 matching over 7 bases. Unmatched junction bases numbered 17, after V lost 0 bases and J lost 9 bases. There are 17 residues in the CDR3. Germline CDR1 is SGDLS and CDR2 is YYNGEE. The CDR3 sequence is CASSVGGAGRGDFRYTF. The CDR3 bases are TGTGCCAGCAGCGTAGGGGGAGCGGGCAGGGGGGATTTTCGCTACACCTTC.

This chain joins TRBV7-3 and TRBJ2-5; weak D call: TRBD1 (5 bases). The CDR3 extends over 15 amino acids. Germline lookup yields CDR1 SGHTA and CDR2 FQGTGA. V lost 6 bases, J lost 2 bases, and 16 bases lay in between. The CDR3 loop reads CASSRGGTKQETQYF. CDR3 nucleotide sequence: TGTGCCAGCAGTAGGGGTGGTACGAAACAAGAGACCCAGTACTTC. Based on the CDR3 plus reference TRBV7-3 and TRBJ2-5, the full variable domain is GAGVSQTPSNKVTEKGKYVELRCDPISGHTALYWYRQSLGQGPEFLIYFQGTGAADDSGLPNDRFFAVRPEGSVSTLKIQRTERGDSAVYLCASSRGGTKQETQYFGPGTRLLVL.

The CDR3 loop reads CASSPDRGRGYTF. CDR3 sequence (DNA): TGTGCCAGCAGCCCGGACAGGGGACGTGGCTACACCTTC. The rearrangement links TRBV5-6 to TRBJ1-2, with TRBD1 matching 9 bases. CDR3 length: 13 residues. Germline-derived CDR1 and CDR2 are SGHDT and YYEEEE. V lost 4 bases and J lost 7; bases outside the gene matches: 5.

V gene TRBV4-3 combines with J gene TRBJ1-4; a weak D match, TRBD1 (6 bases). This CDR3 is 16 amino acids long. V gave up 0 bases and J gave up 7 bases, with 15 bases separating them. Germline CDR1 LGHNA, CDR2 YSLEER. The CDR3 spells CASSQEGGRVFEKLFF. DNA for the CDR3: TGCGCCAGCAGCCAAGAGGGGGGGCGCGTCTTTGAAAAACTGTTTTTT.

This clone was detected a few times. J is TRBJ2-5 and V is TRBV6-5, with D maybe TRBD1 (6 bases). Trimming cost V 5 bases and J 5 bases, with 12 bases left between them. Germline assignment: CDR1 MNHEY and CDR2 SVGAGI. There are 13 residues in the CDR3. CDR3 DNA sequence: TGTGCCAGCAGTAATACAGGGTTGGAGACCCAGTACTTC. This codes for CASSNTGLETQYF.

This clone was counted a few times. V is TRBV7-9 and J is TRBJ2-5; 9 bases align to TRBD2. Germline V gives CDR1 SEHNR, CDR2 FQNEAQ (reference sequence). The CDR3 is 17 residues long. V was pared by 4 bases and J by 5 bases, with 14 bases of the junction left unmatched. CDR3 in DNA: TGTGCCAGCAGCTCCCGCGGGACTAGCCCTATCATGGAGACCCAGTACTTC. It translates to CASSSRGTSPIMETQYF.

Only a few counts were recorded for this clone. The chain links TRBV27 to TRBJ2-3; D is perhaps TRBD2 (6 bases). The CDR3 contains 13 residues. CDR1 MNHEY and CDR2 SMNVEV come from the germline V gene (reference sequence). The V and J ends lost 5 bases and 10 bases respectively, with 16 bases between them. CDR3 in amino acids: CASSRPGPGAQYF. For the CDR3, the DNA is TGTGCCAGCAGTAGACCGGGGCCGGGGGCGCAGTATTTT.